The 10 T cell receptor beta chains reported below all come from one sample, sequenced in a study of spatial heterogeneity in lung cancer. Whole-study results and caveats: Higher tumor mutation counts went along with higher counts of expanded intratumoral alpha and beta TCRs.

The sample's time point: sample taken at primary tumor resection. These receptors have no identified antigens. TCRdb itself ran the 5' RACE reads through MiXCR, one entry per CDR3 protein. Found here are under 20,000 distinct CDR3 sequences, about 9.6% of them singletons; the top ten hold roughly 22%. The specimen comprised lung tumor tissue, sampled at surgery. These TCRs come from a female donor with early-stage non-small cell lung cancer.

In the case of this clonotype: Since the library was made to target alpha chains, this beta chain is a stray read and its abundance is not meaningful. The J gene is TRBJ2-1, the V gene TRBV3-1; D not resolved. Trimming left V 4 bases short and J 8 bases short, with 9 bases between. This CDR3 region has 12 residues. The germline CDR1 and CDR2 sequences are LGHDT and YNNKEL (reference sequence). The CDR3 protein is CASSLLTDEQFF. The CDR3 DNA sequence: TGTGCCAGCAGCCTCCTTACGGATGAGCAGTTCTTC.

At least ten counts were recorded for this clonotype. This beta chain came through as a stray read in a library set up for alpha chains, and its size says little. The CDR3 DNA follows: TGTGCCAGCAGCTCAGTTCGGCGTCGGGGCTATGGCTACACCTTC. The encoded protein is CASSSVRRRGYGYTF. V usage is TRBV7-9 and J usage is TRBJ1-2; D is unclear. Germline-derived CDR1 and CDR2 are SEHNR and FQNEAQ (reference sequence). The CDR3 is made up of 15 amino acids. The V gene lost 4 bases and the J gene lost 4 bases, with 16 bases spanning the gap.

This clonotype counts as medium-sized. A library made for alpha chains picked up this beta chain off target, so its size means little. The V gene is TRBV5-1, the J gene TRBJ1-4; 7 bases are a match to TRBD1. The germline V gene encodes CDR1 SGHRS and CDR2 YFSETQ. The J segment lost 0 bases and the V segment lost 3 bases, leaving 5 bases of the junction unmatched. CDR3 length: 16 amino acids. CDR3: CASSSQGPSTNEKLFF. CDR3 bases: TGCGCCAGCAGCTCACAGGGGCCCTCAACTAATGAAAAACTGTTTTTT.

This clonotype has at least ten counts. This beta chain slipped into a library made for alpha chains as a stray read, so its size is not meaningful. The CDR3 sequence is CAISESSTGGEHGYTF. The CDR3 coding sequence is TGTGCCATCAGTGAGTCTTCGACAGGGGGCGAACATGGCTACACCTTC. This chain joins TRBV10-3 and TRBJ1-2, with 10 bases that match TRBD1. The V gene end was trimmed by 0 bases and the J gene end by 6 bases; junction bases not matched to a gene: 7. CDR1 and CDR2 from the germline V gene are ENHRY and SYGVKD. The CDR3 has 16 amino acids.

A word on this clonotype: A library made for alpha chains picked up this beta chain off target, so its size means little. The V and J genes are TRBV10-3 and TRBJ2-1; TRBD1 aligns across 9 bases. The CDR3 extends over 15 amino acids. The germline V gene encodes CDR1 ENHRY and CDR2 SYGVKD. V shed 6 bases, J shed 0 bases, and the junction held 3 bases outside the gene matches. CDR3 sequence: CAIRTGGSSYNEQFF. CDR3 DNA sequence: TGTGCCATCAGAACAGGGGGCAGCTCCTACAATGAGCAGTTCTTC.

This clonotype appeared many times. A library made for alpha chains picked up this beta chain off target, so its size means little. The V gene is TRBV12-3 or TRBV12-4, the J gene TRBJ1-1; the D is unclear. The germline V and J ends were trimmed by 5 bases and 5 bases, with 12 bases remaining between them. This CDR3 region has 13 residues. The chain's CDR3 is CASSPLGGTEAFF. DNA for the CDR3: TGTGCCAGCAGTCCCCTGGGCGGAACTGAAGCTTTCTTT.

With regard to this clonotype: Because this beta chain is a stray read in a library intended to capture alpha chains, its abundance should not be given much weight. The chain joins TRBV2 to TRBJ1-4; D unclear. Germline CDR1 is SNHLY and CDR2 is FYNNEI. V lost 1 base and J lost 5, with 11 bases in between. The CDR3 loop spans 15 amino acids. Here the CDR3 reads CASSEGAGRNEKLFF. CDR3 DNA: TGTGCCAGCAGTGAAGGAGCAGGACGGAATGAAAAACTGTTTTTT.

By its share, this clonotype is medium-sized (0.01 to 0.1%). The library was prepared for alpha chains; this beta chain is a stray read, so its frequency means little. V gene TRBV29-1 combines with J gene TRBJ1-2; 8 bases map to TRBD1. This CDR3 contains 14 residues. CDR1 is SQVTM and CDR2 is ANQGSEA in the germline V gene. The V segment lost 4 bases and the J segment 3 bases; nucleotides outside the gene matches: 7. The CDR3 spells CSVGHPGQDYGYTF. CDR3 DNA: TGCAGCGTTGGACATCCGGGACAGGACTATGGCTACACCTTC. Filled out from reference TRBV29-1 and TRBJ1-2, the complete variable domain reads SAVISQKPSRDICQRGTSLTIQCQVDSQVTMMFWYRQQPGQSLTLIATANQGSEATYESGFVIDKFPISRPNLTFSTLTVSNMSPEDSSIYLCSVGHPGQDYGYTFGSGTRLTVV.

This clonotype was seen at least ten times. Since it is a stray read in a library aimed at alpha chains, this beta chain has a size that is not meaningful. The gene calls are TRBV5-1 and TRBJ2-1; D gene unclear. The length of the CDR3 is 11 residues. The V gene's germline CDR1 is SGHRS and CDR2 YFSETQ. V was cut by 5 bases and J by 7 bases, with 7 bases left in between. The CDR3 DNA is TGCGCCAGCAGATCGTGGAATGAGCAGTTCTTC. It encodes CASRSWNEQFF.

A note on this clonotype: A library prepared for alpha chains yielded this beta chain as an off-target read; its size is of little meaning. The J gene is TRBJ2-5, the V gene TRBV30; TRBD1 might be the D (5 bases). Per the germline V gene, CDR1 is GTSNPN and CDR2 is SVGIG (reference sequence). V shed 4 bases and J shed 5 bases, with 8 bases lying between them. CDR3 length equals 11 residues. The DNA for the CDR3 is TGTGCCTGGACTCGACAGGAGACCCAGTACTTC. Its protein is CAWTRQETQYF.